Listed below are T cell receptor beta chains from one sample, sequenced in a study of blood T cell repertoires in COVID-19. Clones were sequenced by immunoSEQ multiplex PCR, and TCRdb holds only the in-frame ones, with some missing. The sample has around 26,000 clones; over 90% are singletons. Sequencing was done on a sample of peripheral blood. These receptors were taken from a human donor in a cohort sampled during active COVID-19. Both conserved end residues are part of each CDR3. Fields, in order: V gene, J gene, clone size, D gene, CDR3 DNA, CDR3 protein. The D gene is left open where the match is weak. Expanded clones are given a class, and other clones once, few, many or no size at all.

TRBV11-2	TRBJ2-7	.	.	TGTGCCAGCAGCTTACTTTACGAGCAGTACTTC	CASSLLYEQYF
TRBV7-9	TRBJ1-2	.	.	TGTGCCAGCAGCCACGCTACCGGTGGCTACACCTTC	CASSHATGGYTF
TRBV28	TRBJ1-4	.	TRBD1	TGTGCCAGCAGTTCCGTACAGGGGGGTTTGGGAAAACTGTTTTTT	CASSSVQGGLGKLFF
TRBV28	TRBJ2-6	.	.	TGTGCCAGCAGTTCAGTTTCTGGGGCCAACGTCCTGACTTTC	CASSSVSGANVLTF
TRBV29-1	TRBJ2-5	once	.	TGCAGCGTTGTCAGTCTTTGGGAGACCCAGTACTTC	CSVVSLWETQYF
TRBV29-1	TRBJ1-2	.	.	TGCAGCGTTGAAAGAGACAGTGACCGCTATGGCTACACCTTC	CSVERDSDRYGYTF
TRBV5-1	TRBJ1-4	.	.	TGCGCCAGCAGCCCCACTGGGGCCCCGGCTAATGAAAAACTGTTTTTT	CASSPTGAPANEKLFF
TRBV5-6	TRBJ2-5	once	.	TGTGCCAGCAACCGGGGGGCGGGAGCGTGGGAGACCCAGTACTTC	CASNRGAGAWETQYF
TRBV27	TRBJ2-6	.	.	TGTGCCAGCAGTTCGACAGGCTCTGGGGCCAACGTCCTGACTTTC	CASSSTGSGANVLTF
TRBV9	TRBJ2-7	.	TRBD2	TGTGCCAGCGGACTGTCGTCGGGGGGGCAATACGAGCAGTACTTC	CASGLSSGGQYEQYF
TRBV7-9	TRBJ2-7	.	TRBD2	TGTGCCAGCAGCAAGAGCGGGGCTTACGAGCAGTACTTC	CASSKSGAYEQYF
TRBV6-5	TRBJ2-6	.	.	TGTGCCAGCAGCCTTATCTCTGGGGCCAACGTCCTGACTTTC	CASSLISGANVLTF
TRBV28	TRBJ2-7	.	.	TGTGCCAGCAGTTTGACTACGTCCTACGAGCAGTACTTC	CASSLTTSYEQYF
TRBV11-3	TRBJ1-2	.	.	TGTGCCAGCAGCGCGGTACACTATGGCTACACCTTC	CASSAVHYGYTF
TRBV9	TRBJ2-7	.	.	TGTGCCAGCAGCGTAGGGCTAGCGACGTCCTACGAGCAGTACTTC	CASSVGLATSYEQYF
TRBV12-3/TRBV12-4	TRBJ2-7	.	TRBD1	TGTGCCAGCAGTTTGGGACAGGTATACGAGCAGTACTTC	CASSLGQVYEQYF
TRBV6-5	TRBJ1-1	.	.	TGTGCCAGCAGCCCCAAGGCAGGGAACACTGAAGCTTTCTTT	CASSPKAGNTEAFF
TRBV11-1	TRBJ2-7	.	.	TGTGCCAGCAGCACCGAATTTGGAGGGTACGAGCAGTACTTC	CASSTEFGGYEQYF
TRBV10-3	TRBJ1-1	once	.	TGTGCCATCAGTGACAGGGGGAACACTGAAGCTTTCTTT	CAISDRGNTEAFF
TRBV5-1	TRBJ2-3	.	TRBD2	TGCGCCAGCAGGCCCACTAGCGGGAGTGGTGATACGCAGTATTTT	CASRPTSGSGDTQYF
TRBV11-2	TRBJ1-1	few	TRBD1	TGTGCCAGCAGCTTAGGGCAGGGGGGAAGGGCTGAAGCTTTCTTT	CASSLGQGGRAEAFF
TRBV27	TRBJ2-7	.	.	TGTGCCAGCAGTTTCGTCTCGGGGGAGCAGTACTTC	CASSFVSGEQYF
TRBV30	TRBJ1-5	.	TRBD1	TGTGCCTGGGGCAGGGGGAGGAATCAGCCCCAGCATTTT	CAWGRGRNQPQHF
TRBV7-9	TRBJ1-2	.	.	TGTGCCAGCAGCTTACAGGCGTCCTATGGCTACACCTTC	CASSLQASYGYTF
TRBV11-2	TRBJ2-1	.	TRBD2	TGTGCCAGCAGCTTAGTTTCCGGGAGGGGTTCCTACAATGAGCAGTTCTTC	CASSLVSGRGSYNEQFF
TRBV5-1	TRBJ2-1	.	TRBD2	TGCGCCAGCACCAGAGCGGGAGGGTTATACAATGAGCAGTTCTTC	CASTRAGGLYNEQFF
TRBV27	TRBJ2-7	.	.	TGTGCCAGCAGTTTATACGGAGACTACGAGCAGTACTTC	CASSLYGDYEQYF
TRBV29-1	TRBJ2-7	.	.	TGCAGCGTTGCTGAACACAGCTCCTACGAGCAGTACTTC	CSVAEHSSYEQYF
TRBV25-1	TRBJ2-5	.	.	TGTGCCAGCAGTGTAACTATAGAGACCCAGTACTTC	CASSVTIETQYF
TRBV12-3/TRBV12-4	TRBJ1-2	.	TRBD1	TGTGCCAGCAGTTGGACAGGGGGGGGAGGCTACACCTTC	CASSWTGGGGYTF
TRBV3-1/TRBV3-2	TRBJ2-1	once	TRBD2	TGTGCCAGCAGGTCGATGGGGGGGTCGGGCAATGAGCAGTTCTTC	CASRSMGGSGNEQFF
TRBV6-5	TRBJ2-7	.	.	TGTGCCAGCAGCTACCGCGGGGTAATAGTCTCCTACGAGCAGTACTTC	CASSYRGVIVSYEQYF
TRBV6-5	TRBJ2-7	.	.	TGTGCCAGCAGCCCCTTTAGGGGCTACGAGCAGTACTTC	CASSPFRGYEQYF
TRBV7-2	TRBJ2-4	.	TRBD1	TGTGCCAGCAGCTTAGTCCCTACAGGGGACATTCAGTACTTC	CASSLVPTGDIQYF
TRBV5-1	TRBJ2-3	.	TRBD2	TGCGCCAGCAGCTTGAGACTAGCGGGAGGGCCAGATACGCAGTATTTT	CASSLRLAGGPDTQYF
TRBV7-9	TRBJ2-7	few	.	TGTGCCAGCAGCTACAATCGTTACGAGCAGTACTTC	CASSYNRYEQYF
TRBV10-1	TRBJ2-1	.	TRBD2	TGCGCCAGCAGTCTAGCGGGAGGGGAGGGCAATGAGCAGTTCTTC	CASSLAGGEGNEQFF
TRBV28	TRBJ1-4	.	.	TGTGCCAGCAGTTTGCCGGGGGAAATTGAAAAACTGTTTTTT	CASSLPGEIEKLFF
TRBV27	TRBJ2-1	.	.	TGTGCCAGCAGTTGGCGGAGCTCCTACAATGAGCAGTTCTTC	CASSWRSSYNEQFF
TRBV3-1/TRBV3-2	TRBJ2-6	.	TRBD2	TGTGCCAGCAGCCAAGATTTTGGGACTAGCGGGACTGGGGCCAACGTCCTGACTTTC	CASSQDFGTSGTGANVLTF
TRBV6-6	TRBJ2-2	.	TRBD2	TGTGCCGGACGTCCGGGGCGGGAGCTAAACACCGGGGAGCTGTTTTTT	CAGRPGRELNTGELFF
TRBV4-1	TRBJ2-3	.	TRBD1	TGCGCCAGCAGCCCACAACAGGGGGCAGATACGCAGTATTTT	CASSPQQGADTQYF
TRBV12-2	TRBJ2-1	.	.	TGTGCAAGTCGCTTATTTGATGGGACTAGCGGGGTTAATGAGCAGTTCTTC	CASRLFDGTSGVNEQFF
TRBV7-7	TRBJ2-3	.	.	TGTGCCAGCAGCGACAGGACGGACTTTAGCACAGATACGCAGTATTTT	CASSDRTDFSTDTQYF
TRBV7-2	TRBJ2-1	.	.	TGTGCCAGCAGCTTAGTGGGGAGGGGGGGCAATGAGCAGTTCTTC	CASSLVGRGGNEQFF
TRBV19	TRBJ1-6	.	TRBD1	TGTGCCAGTAGTATCCGCGGGACAGGGATTTCACCCCTCCACTTT	CASSIRGTGISPLHF
TRBV7-9	TRBJ1-2	.	.	TGTGCCAGCAGCTACACAGGGAACTATGGCTACACCTTC	CASSYTGNYGYTF
TRBV3-1/TRBV3-2	TRBJ1-1	.	.	TGTGCCAGCAGCCAAGCCGACAGCCAAGCTTTCTTT	CASSQADSQAFF
TRBV30	TRBJ2-5	.	TRBD2	TGTGCCTGGAGTCTGGGACTAGCGGGAGGAGAGACCCAGTACTTC	CAWSLGLAGGETQYF
TRBV19	TRBJ1-1	few	.	TGTGCCAGCACCTTCCTCGAGGGGAACACTGAAGCTTTCTTT	CASTFLEGNTEAFF
TRBV29-1	TRBJ2-3	.	.	TGCAGCGTTGGACAGGTACTTAGCACAGATACGCAGTATTTT	CSVGQVLSTDTQYF
TRBV7-9	TRBJ2-1	.	TRBD2	TGTGCCAGCAGCCCATGGACTAGCGGGAGGGCCAATGAGCAGTTCTTC	CASSPWTSGRANEQFF
TRBV20-1	TRBJ2-5	.	.	TGCAGTGCTAGAAGTACACAGACCCAGTACTTC	CSARSTQTQYF
TRBV7-3	TRBJ2-1	.	.	TGTGCCAGCAGCCCGTCAATATGGGGCGGGGGCCGGACGAATGAGCAGTTCTTC	CASSPSIWGGGRTNEQFF
TRBV28	TRBJ2-7	.	.	TGTGCCAGCACTACGACAACCTACGAGCAGTACTTC	CASTTTTYEQYF
TRBV7-2	TRBJ2-3	.	TRBD2	TGTGCCAGCAGCCCCGGGATAGCGGGGGCCCGCCGGCCACATACGCAGTATTTT	CASSPGIAGARRPHTQYF
TRBV30	TRBJ1-5	.	.	TGTGCCTGGAGTGTACTAAATCAGCCCCAGCATTTT	CAWSVLNQPQHF
TRBV7-9	TRBJ2-1	.	TRBD2	TGTGCCAGCCCTGAAGGACTAGCGGGATATTCCTACAATGAGCAGTTCTTC	CASPEGLAGYSYNEQFF
TRBV27	TRBJ2-5	.	TRBD1	TGTGCCAGCAGTACACAGGGGTCGGCGGAGACCCAGTACTTC	CASSTQGSAETQYF